A selection of T cell receptor beta chains follows, all from one sample in a study of neoadjuvant anti-PD-1 for oral cavity cancer. Sequencing was performed with immunoSEQ multiplex PCR; in TCRdb, only in-frame clones are kept and a portion is missing. The table shows about 14,000 clones, with 71% occurring only once. This specimen was PBMCs, taken before nivolumab (anti-PD-1) treatment. All receptors come from a person aged 35-79 years with oral cavity squamous cell carcinoma. Both conserved end residues are part of each CDR3. A D gene is named only where the DNA matches it firmly. Clone size appears in some rows only: once, few, many, or a class for an expanded clone.

clone_size	d_call	j_call	v_call	cdr3_nt	cdr3_aa
NA	NA	TRBJ2-5	TRBV7-3	TGTGCCAGCAGCTCCGGACTCGAAGGGACCCAGTACTTC	CASSSGLEGTQYF
few	NA	TRBJ2-7	TRBV7-9	TGTGCCAGCAGCCAGGGCGGAGGGGGAGAAAACGAGCAGTACTTC	CASSQGGGGENEQYF
NA	TRBD2	TRBJ2-7	TRBV13	TGTGCCAGCAGCTCGGCCAGGGAGCGGGGCTCCTACGAGCAGTACTTC	CASSSARERGSYEQYF
NA	NA	TRBJ2-2	TRBV11-2	TGTGCCAGCATCCTATACCCCGGGGAGCTGTTTTTT	CASILYPGELFF
NA	TRBD2	TRBJ2-1	TRBV7-7	TGTGCTAGCAGCCCGAGCTCCGGGACTAGCGGCCCGTCCTACAATGAGCAGTTCTTC	CASSPSSGTSGPSYNEQFF
NA	NA	TRBJ2-7	TRBV27	TGTGCCAGCAGTCCTCAAGGTCGGCCCTACGAGCAGTACTTC	CASSPQGRPYEQYF
NA	NA	TRBJ2-7	TRBV9	TGTGCCAGCAGCGCGGACACCTCTGACTACGAGCAGTACTTC	CASSADTSDYEQYF
NA	TRBD1	TRBJ2-7	TRBV4-1	TGCGCCAGCAGCCAAGATTTGAGACAGGGTTTCCACGAGCAGTACTTC	CASSQDLRQGFHEQYF
NA	TRBD2	TRBJ2-5	TRBV5-1	TGCGCCAGCAGCAGTCAGGGACTAGCGGCGGAGACCCAGTACTTC	CASSSQGLAAETQYF
NA	TRBD1	TRBJ2-7	TRBV29-1	TGCAGCGTTGAATACCCATGGGCAGGGGGCTCCAACGAGCAGTACTTC	CSVEYPWAGGSNEQYF
NA	NA	TRBJ1-1	TRBV7-6	TGTGCCAGCAGCTTAAAAGGGACTGAAGCTTTCTTT	CASSLKGTEAFF
NA	NA	TRBJ1-3	TRBV4-2	TGTGCCAGCAGCCAAGAATCAGGCGGCTCTGGAAACACCATATATTTT	CASSQESGGSGNTIYF
NA	NA	TRBJ2-5	TRBV13	TGTGCCAGCAGCCCGCCTAGGGGAAAAGAGACCCAGTACTTC	CASSPPRGKETQYF
NA	NA	TRBJ2-7	TRBV5-1	TGCGCCAGCAGGCCGACGGCCGGGACAAGCTCCTACGAGCAGTACTTC	CASRPTAGTSSYEQYF
NA	NA	TRBJ2-3	TRBV5-1	TGCGCCAGCAGCGCCCGAGGGCCCCCCACAGATACGCAGTATTTT	CASSARGPPTDTQYF
NA	NA	TRBJ2-5	TRBV28	TGTGCCAGCAGTTTGAGGGGCCGGGAGACCCAGTACTTC	CASSLRGRETQYF
few	NA	TRBJ1-2	TRBV9	TGTGCCAGCAGCGTAGGTGGGGGGCATTATGGCTACACCTTC	CASSVGGGHYGYTF